This passage covers 3 T cell receptor beta chains from one sample sequenced in a study of cytomegalovirus exposure and HLA in healthy donors. Some clones are missing from TCRdb's copy, which holds only in-frame ones; the method was immunoSEQ multiplex PCR. The data contain fewer than 55,000 clones, approximately 90% of them singletons. The material sequenced was PBMCs. These receptors originate from a man aged 18 to 29 in good health and CMV-seronegative.

V gene TRBV5-4 combines with J gene TRBJ2-1, with 8 nucleotides matching TRBD2. CDR1 SGHNT and CDR2 YYREEE come from the germline V gene (reference sequence). V trimming: 3 bases; J trimming: 1 base; junction bases outside the gene matches: 3. The CDR3 is 15 residues long. The CDR3: CASSSRGGSYNEQFF. CDR3 nucleotide sequence: TGTGCCAGCAGCTCCCGGGGGGGTTCCTACAATGAGCAGTTCTTC.

CDR3 sequence: CASSEGTGGYEQYF. CDR3 coding DNA: TGTGCCAGCAGCGAGGGGACAGGAGGCTACGAGCAGTACTTC. The J gene is TRBJ2-7, the V gene TRBV9; 8 nucleotides agree with TRBD1. The trim removed 3 bases at V and 3 bases at J, leaving 5 bases unmatched. Looked up from germline, CDR1 is SGDLS and CDR2 is YYNGEE. This CDR3 has 14 amino acids.

The chain employs TRBV5-6 and TRBJ2-2, with D perhaps matching TRBD1 (5 bases). Trimming removed 4 bases at V and 6 bases at J, with 13 bases between. Per germline, CDR1 SGHDT and CDR2 YYEEEE. This CDR3 has 14 amino acids. CDR3 bases: TGTGCCAGCAGCAATGACGGCAGGGCCGGGGAGCTGTTTTTT. Residues: CASSNDGRAGELFF.